These T cell receptor beta chains were read from a single sample in a study of blood T cells in healthy people across ages. In TCRdb, the 5' RACE reads were re-called with MiXCR into one record per CDR3 protein. This sample has hundreds of thousands of distinct CDR3 sequences; under 45% occur once, and the top ten carry under 20%. Material for sequencing was blood. The receptor set was obtained from a man aged 60 to 75 in good health. Each CDR3 is given with its conserved first and last residue. The D gene is left open where the match is weak. Expanded clones get a size class; other rows say once, few or many, or leave the size out.

d_call: -
v_call: TRBV10-3
j_call: TRBJ2-5
clone_size: few
cdr3_aa: CAISEGARGGTQYF
cdr3_nt: TGTGCCATCAGTGAGGGGGCCCGTGGGGGGACCCAGTACTTC

d_call: -
v_call: TRBV15
j_call: TRBJ2-3
clone_size: -
cdr3_aa: CATSRDQGGTDTQYF
cdr3_nt: TGTGCCACCAGCAGAGATCAGGGCGGCACAGATACGCAGTATTTT

d_call: -
v_call: TRBV3-1
j_call: TRBJ2-5
clone_size: many
cdr3_aa: CASSQGTRETQYF
cdr3_nt: TGTGCCAGCAGCCAAGGGACTCGAGAGACCCAGTACTTC

d_call: TRBD2
v_call: TRBV4-1
j_call: TRBJ2-1
clone_size: -
cdr3_aa: CASSQGLAGNLNNEQFF
cdr3_nt: TGCGCCAGCAGCCAGGGACTAGCGGGAAACCTCAACAATGAGCAGTTCTTC

d_call: TRBD1
v_call: TRBV5-1
j_call: TRBJ2-5
clone_size: -
cdr3_aa: CASSSGQGYQETQYF
cdr3_nt: TGCGCCAGCAGCTCTGGACAGGGGTACCAAGAGACCCAGTACTTC

d_call: TRBD2
v_call: TRBV7-3
j_call: TRBJ2-1
clone_size: -
cdr3_aa: CASSTSSGGAVSYNGQFF
cdr3_nt: TGTGCCAGCAGCACTTCTAGCGGGGGGGCCGTCTCCTACAATGGGCAGTTCTTC

d_call: -
v_call: TRBV5-6
j_call: TRBJ2-5
clone_size: once
cdr3_aa: CASSIQVRLSETQYF
cdr3_nt: TGTGCCAGCAGCATACAGGTGAGATTGTCAGAGACCCAGTACTTC

d_call: -
v_call: TRBV29-1
j_call: TRBJ2-5
clone_size: many
cdr3_aa: CSGRDTTQLDGTQYF
cdr3_nt: TGCAGCGGGAGGGACACCACACAACTCGATGGGACCCAGTACTTC

d_call: TRBD1
v_call: TRBV6-1
j_call: TRBJ2-1
clone_size: -
cdr3_aa: CASSGPGTDINEQFF
cdr3_nt: TGTGCCAGCAGTGGGCCCGGGACAGACATCAATGAGCAGTTCTTC

d_call: TRBD2
v_call: TRBV12-3/TRBV12-4
j_call: TRBJ2-7
clone_size: few
cdr3_aa: CASSIAGHRGEQYF
cdr3_nt: TGTGCCAGCAGTATAGCGGGGCACCGTGGCGAGCAGTACTTC